This TCR beta chain is from a study of spatial heterogeneity in lung cancer. Looking at the study overall: Alpha-chain sequences were detected in numbers that were consistently lower than beta-chain sequences.

Turning to this clonotype: Its antigen is unidentified.

This CDR3 comprises 13 residues. The germline V gene has CDR1 LGHDT and CDR2 YNNKEL (reference sequence). The V end was cut by 1 base, the J end by 4 bases, with 7 bases between. A distinct unique molecular identifier was carried by each TCR cDNA molecule. Via MiXCR, TCRdb re-called the 5' RACE reads, giving one row per CDR3 protein. Of some 20,000 distinct CDR3 sequences listed, roughly 7% are singletons. Study results and limitations: Expanded intratumoral alpha and beta TCR counts tracked tumor mutation counts.

Specified time point: sample taken at primary tumor resection. The donors comprised roughly 71 untreated early-stage non-small cell lung cancer patients. This receptor was obtained from a female donor with early-stage non-small cell lung cancer. This rearrangement joins TRBV3-1 to TRBJ1-1, with D possibly matching TRBD1 (5 bases). The source material was lung tumor tissue, sampled at surgery. CDR3 sequence: CASSQAGTTEAFF. The CDR3 DNA reads TGTGCCAGCAGCCAAGCAGGGACCACTGAAGCTTTCTTT.